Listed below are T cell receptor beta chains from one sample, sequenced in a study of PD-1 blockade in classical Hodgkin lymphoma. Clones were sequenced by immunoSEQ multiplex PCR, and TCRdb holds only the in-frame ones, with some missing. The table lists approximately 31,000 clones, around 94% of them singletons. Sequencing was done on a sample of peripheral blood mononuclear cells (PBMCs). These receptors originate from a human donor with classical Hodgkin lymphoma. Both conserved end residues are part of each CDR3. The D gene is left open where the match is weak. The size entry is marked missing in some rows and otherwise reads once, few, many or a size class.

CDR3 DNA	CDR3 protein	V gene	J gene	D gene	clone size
TGCAGCGTTGGGACAGGGTCCGGCGAGCAGTACTTC	CSVGTGSGEQYF	TRBV29-1	TRBJ2-7	TRBD1	NA
TGCGCCAGCAGCTCTCCGGGACAGGGGTATGGCTACACCTTC	CASSSPGQGYGYTF	TRBV5-1	TRBJ1-2	TRBD1	NA
TGTGCCAGCAGCTTAGAGGCAGGGAATGTAGCCACTGAAGCTTTCTTT	CASSLEAGNVATEAFF	TRBV7-6	TRBJ1-1	NA	once
TGCAGCGCCATGGACGGAAGCTCCTACGAGCAGTACTTC	CSAMDGSSYEQYF	TRBV29-1	TRBJ2-7	NA	NA
TGTGCCAGCGGCAGGGGAAGTGATTCACCCCTCCACTTT	CASGRGSDSPLHF	TRBV19	TRBJ1-6	NA	once
TGTGCCAGTAGTAATGGACTAGCGGGAGTGATGTTCTTC	CASSNGLAGVMFF	TRBV19	TRBJ2-1	TRBD2	once
TGTGCCAGCAGACGGGAGGGACGAGGTTCACCCCTCCACTTT	CASRREGRGSPLHF	TRBV2	TRBJ1-6	NA	NA
TGTGCCAGCAGCGTACGGACAAGCACAGATACGCAGTATTTT	CASSVRTSTDTQYF	TRBV9	TRBJ2-3	NA	NA
TGCGCCAGCAGCTCGTACGAGACTAGACCCTACGAGCAGTACTTC	CASSSYETRPYEQYF	TRBV5-1	TRBJ2-7	NA	NA
TGTGCCAGCAGCCGAGACACCGGGGAGCTGTTTTTT	CASSRDTGELFF	TRBV9	TRBJ2-2	NA	NA
TGTGCCAGCAGCTCTCTCAGCGGGAGAAACACCGGGGAGCTGTTTTTT	CASSSLSGRNTGELFF	TRBV5-6	TRBJ2-2	TRBD2	NA
TGTGCCACCAGCAGAGATCCAGGCAGAAGCAATCAGCCCCAGCATTTT	CATSRDPGRSNQPQHF	TRBV15	TRBJ1-5	NA	NA
TGTGCCAGCAGCCTTCGAAGCGGGGGGGCCATTGTAAATGAGCAGTTCTTC	CASSLRSGGAIVNEQFF	TRBV14	TRBJ2-1	TRBD2	NA
TGTGCCAGCAGTTTACATCTGGCAGGGCTTACCTACGAGCAGTACTTC	CASSLHLAGLTYEQYF	TRBV28	TRBJ2-7	NA	once
TGTGCCAGCAGCAAAAACATGTATACGCAGTATTTT	CASSKNMYTQYF	TRBV6-5	TRBJ2-3	NA	NA
TGTGCCAGCGGGGACCCTACAGGGAGGGGAGAGACCCAGTACTTC	CASGDPTGRGETQYF	TRBV6-6	TRBJ2-5	NA	NA
TGTGCCAGCAGGGGCGGGCGCCTCGGTGAGCAGTTCTTC	CASRGGRLGEQFF	TRBV4-2	TRBJ2-1	NA	NA
TGTGCCAGCAGCCAGACGGGGGGAGACGAGCAGTACTTC	CASSQTGGDEQYF	TRBV6-5	TRBJ2-7	TRBD2	NA
TGTGCCAGTAAGCCGGGCCAGGGGGCGAACACTGAAGCTTTCTTT	CASKPGQGANTEAFF	TRBV19	TRBJ1-1	TRBD1	NA
TGTGCCAGAAGCTTCCCAGGGATGGATACGCAGTATTTT	CARSFPGMDTQYF	TRBV5-3	TRBJ2-3	NA	NA
TGCGCCAGCAGCCAAGGGGGTCGGGGGCTAGAGACCCAGTACTTC	CASSQGGRGLETQYF	TRBV4-1	TRBJ2-5	NA	NA
TGTGCCAGCAGCTCCCCTGGGGATCCTAACTATGGCTACACCTTC	CASSSPGDPNYGYTF	TRBV28	TRBJ1-2	NA	NA
TGTGCCAGCAGTGAAGTGACGGCGAACTATGGCTACACCTTC	CASSEVTANYGYTF	TRBV6-1	TRBJ1-2	NA	NA
TGCGCCAGCAGCCAAGAACCCCCACTAGCGTCCGGGGAGCTGTTTTTT	CASSQEPPLASGELFF	TRBV4-1	TRBJ2-2	TRBD2	NA
TGTGCCAGCAGTAGGGACGGCCCAAACTATGGCTACACCTTC	CASSRDGPNYGYTF	TRBV6-1	TRBJ1-2	NA	NA
TGTGCCATCAGTATATCAGGGGGCAGGGAAGCTTTCTTT	CAISISGGREAFF	TRBV10-3	TRBJ1-1	TRBD1	NA
TGTGCCAGCAGTGAAGAAGGAGAAGGGGAGCTGTTTTTT	CASSEEGEGELFF	TRBV2	TRBJ2-2	NA	NA
TGTGCCAGCAGACCCGGACAGGTCCTCTACAATGAGCAGTTCTTC	CASRPGQVLYNEQFF	TRBV28	TRBJ2-1	TRBD1	NA
TGTGCCTGGAGTGTTGGGGGAAAGTCGTATGGCTACACCTTC	CAWSVGGKSYGYTF	TRBV30	TRBJ1-2	NA	NA
TGCGCCAGCAGCCAAGAGTGGGGGGGCCAAGAGACCCAGTACTTC	CASSQEWGGQETQYF	TRBV4-3	TRBJ2-5	TRBD2	NA
TGTGCCAGCTCCACACAGAAGAACACTGAAGCTTTCTTT	CASSTQKNTEAFF	TRBV18	TRBJ1-1	NA	NA
TGCGCCAGCAGCCAAGGCTTGTCCGCAGATACGCAGTATTTT	CASSQGLSADTQYF	TRBV4-1	TRBJ2-3	NA	NA
TGCGCCAGCAGCGTCGACAGAACCTATGGCTACACCTTC	CASSVDRTYGYTF	TRBV5-1	TRBJ1-2	NA	once
TGTGCCAGCAGTGAAATTGCGGGACAGGGAGTTTCTGGGGCCAACGTCCTGACTTTC	CASSEIAGQGVSGANVLTF	TRBV6-1	TRBJ2-6	TRBD1	once
TGTGCCAGCCAAATCAAGAATCAGCCCCAGCATTTT	CASQIKNQPQHF	TRBV28	TRBJ1-5	NA	NA
TGTGCCAGCATGACTAGCTATGATAAGCAGTTCTTC	CASMTSYDKQFF	TRBV28	TRBJ2-1	TRBD2	NA
TGTGCCAGCAGCTTACTACAGAGCGCTGAAGCTTTCTTT	CASSLLQSAEAFF	TRBV7-9	TRBJ1-1	NA	NA
TGCGCCAGCAGCACCATTGGGGGGAACACTGAAGCTTTCTTT	CASSTIGGNTEAFF	TRBV5-1	TRBJ1-1	NA	NA
TGTGCCAGTAGTATAGATGGGGGCCGGGGAGCGGGGATAACAGATACGCAGTATTTT	CASSIDGGRGAGITDTQYF	TRBV19	TRBJ2-3	NA	NA
TGTGCCAGCAGTCCGCAGGGACGGGTGGGGGAAAACATTCAGTACTTC	CASSPQGRVGENIQYF	TRBV27	TRBJ2-4	NA	NA
TGTGCCAGCAGTTACAGAGGCGAGCAGTACTTC	CASSYRGEQYF	TRBV6-5	TRBJ2-7	NA	NA
TGTGCCAGCAGCTTGGCGTGGTTGTCGACAGGGAATAAGTTCGATGAGCAGTTCTTC	CASSLAWLSTGNKFDEQFF	TRBV5-8	TRBJ2-1	TRBD1	NA
TGTGCCACGAGCGCGGGATCGGACGGCTACACCTTC	CATSAGSDGYTF	TRBV15	TRBJ1-2	NA	NA
TGTGCCAGCAGTTTGACAGGGCTCTACGAGCAGTACTTC	CASSLTGLYEQYF	TRBV11-2	TRBJ2-7	TRBD1	NA
TGTGCCAGCAGTTCGGACGGGGAGACCCAGTACTTC	CASSSDGETQYF	TRBV2	TRBJ2-5	NA	NA
TGCGCCAGCAGCTTGTATGAGTCCAGGGGACGCTATAATTCACCCCTCCACTTT	CASSLYESRGRYNSPLHF	TRBV5-1	TRBJ1-6	NA	NA
TGTGCCAGCAGGCGTCAGGGAAATCAGCCCCAGCATTTT	CASRRQGNQPQHF	TRBV2	TRBJ1-5	NA	few
TGTGCCAGCAGCTTAGGGGACAGGGGAGGCACTGAAGCTTTCTTT	CASSLGDRGGTEAFF	TRBV11-2	TRBJ1-1	TRBD1	NA
TGTGCCAGCAGTCCCCGGGAGGTTATGAACAATGAGCAGTTCTTC	CASSPREVMNNEQFF	TRBV5-5	TRBJ2-1	TRBD2	few
TGTGCCAGCAGCTTGGAGCAGCCCCAGCATTTT	CASSLEQPQHF	TRBV5-8	TRBJ1-5	NA	NA
TGTGCCAGCAGGCCCCACGGGGGGCCCAATGAGCAGTTCTTC	CASRPHGGPNEQFF	TRBV9	TRBJ2-1	NA	NA
TGTGCCAGCAGCTTAGTAACGGGAGGTGGTGGCTACACCTTC	CASSLVTGGGGYTF	TRBV7-9	TRBJ1-2	NA	NA
TGTGCCCATCAAGACGCGAACTATGGCTACACCTTC	CAHQDANYGYTF	TRBV10-3	TRBJ1-2	NA	once
TGTGCCACCAGCAGGGGAGGCGGCACTGAAGCTTTCTTT	CATSRGGGTEAFF	TRBV15	TRBJ1-1	NA	NA